This is a list of T cell receptor beta chains from one sample in a study of blood T cell repertoires in COVID-19. Generated by immunoSEQ multiplex PCR, the TCRdb table keeps only in-frame clones and is missing some. This sample has tens of thousands of clones; about nine tenths occur once, and the top ten carry under 5%. Material: peripheral blood. The receptor set was obtained from a human donor in a cohort sampled during active COVID-19. CDR3s include the opening cysteine and the closing phenylalanine or tryptophan. A D gene is named only where the DNA matches it firmly. The size of a clone is reported for some rows only, either as once, few or many, or as a class for expanded clones.

D | size | J | V | CDR3 | DNA
. | . | TRBJ2-3 | TRBV18 | CASSTVPSGTSTDTQYF | TGTGCCAGCTCAACCGTCCCAAGCGGTACTAGCACAGATACGCAGTATTTT
. | . | TRBJ1-1 | TRBV27 | CASSPTLRGLSGVANTEAFF | TGTGCCAGCAGCCCGACATTAAGAGGACTGTCGGGAGTGGCGAACACTGAAGCTTTCTTT
TRBD2 | . | TRBJ2-6 | TRBV3-1/TRBV3-2 | CASSQAGGSGANVLTF | TGTGCCAGCAGCCAAGCGGGGGGATCTGGGGCCAACGTCCTGACTTTC
TRBD2 | . | TRBJ2-2 | TRBV2 | CASSETSGVPSTGELFF | TGTGCCAGCAGCGAAACTAGCGGAGTCCCCTCTACCGGGGAGCTGTTTTTT
. | . | TRBJ1-2 | TRBV19 | CASSRTGPYGYTF | TGTGCCAGTAGCCGTACAGGGCCCTATGGCTACACCTTC
TRBD2 | . | TRBJ2-3 | TRBV9 | CASSGRRTSGSSLTDTQYF | TGTGCCAGCAGCGGCAGACGGACTAGCGGGAGTAGTCTCACAGATACGCAGTATTTT
. | . | TRBJ1-2 | TRBV18 | CASSPPAGALSGYTF | TGTGCCAGCTCACCACCTGCAGGGGCCTTAAGTGGCTACACCTTC
. | . | TRBJ1-1 | TRBV2 | CASSATTGTEAFF | TGTGCCAGCAGTGCGACCACAGGCACTGAAGCTTTCTTT
. | . | TRBJ1-3 | TRBV18 | CASSPQGTGNTIYF | TGTGCCAGCTCACCTCAGGGGACTGGAAACACCATATATTTT
TRBD2 | once | TRBJ2-1 | TRBV3-1/TRBV3-2 | CASSHPKREGLFRPYNEQFF | TGTGCCAGCAGCCACCCGAAGCGGGAGGGCCTGTTTAGGCCTTACAATGAGCAGTTCTTC
TRBD2 | . | TRBJ2-1 | TRBV30 | CARSLAGGPNEQFF | TGTGCCCGATCACTAGCGGGAGGGCCAAATGAGCAGTTCTTC
. | . | TRBJ1-5 | TRBV10-3 | CAISEGPNQPQHF | TGTGCCATCAGTGAGGGGCCCAATCAGCCCCAGCATTTT
TRBD1 | . | TRBJ1-3 | TRBV7-2 | CASSLVRDRGTSNTIYF | TGTGCCAGCAGCTTAGTACGGGACAGGGGAACTTCGAACACCATATATTTT
. | . | TRBJ2-3 | TRBV27 | CASSFSRWADTQYF | TGTGCCAGCAGTTTTAGCCGGTGGGCAGATACGCAGTATTTT
. | . | TRBJ2-2 | TRBV11-2 | CASSLVPGTNTGELFF | TGTGCCAGCAGCTTAGTTCCGGGGACGAACACCGGGGAGCTGTTTTTT
TRBD1 | once | TRBJ2-1 | TRBV6-5 | CASRMDRRNEQFF | TGTGCCAGCAGGATGGACAGGAGGAATGAGCAGTTCTTC
TRBD1 | . | TRBJ1-6 | TRBV19 | CASSIGGQGAVVSPLHF | TGTGCCAGTAGTATAGGAGGACAGGGTGCCGTCGTTTCACCCCTCCACTTT
. | . | TRBJ1-2 | TRBV28 | CASSPSNPHGYTF | TGTGCCAGCAGTCCCTCTAATCCCCATGGCTACACCTTC
TRBD2 | . | TRBJ2-2 | TRBV19 | CASRGSGVAGELFF | TGTGCCAGTAGAGGAAGCGGGGTAGCCGGGGAGCTGTTTTTT
TRBD1 | . | TRBJ1-2 | TRBV28 | CASNWEGGHTF | TGTGCCAGCAACTGGGAAGGGGGCCACACCTTC
TRBD2 | . | TRBJ2-2 | TRBV19 | CASSIGLAGGGTGELFF | TGTGCCAGTAGTATAGGACTAGCGGGAGGGGGAACCGGGGAGCTGTTTTTT
. | . | TRBJ2-5 | TRBV18 | CASSPESQETQYF | TGTGCCAGCTCACCAGAGTCCCAAGAGACCCAGTACTTC
. | . | TRBJ2-3 | TRBV2 | CASRSEFTDTQYF | TGTGCCAGCAGATCTGAGTTCACAGATACGCAGTATTTT
. | . | TRBJ1-2 | TRBV5-1 | CASSLVGGSGYTF | TGCGCCAGCAGCTTGGTAGGGGGAAGTGGCTACACCTTC
TRBD2 | . | TRBJ2-5 | TRBV5-4 | CASSLGELAGKQETQYF | TGTGCCAGCAGCTTGGGAGAGCTAGCGGGTAAACAAGAGACCCAGTACTTC
. | . | TRBJ2-2 | TRBV21-1 | CASRGLTGELFF | TGTGCCTCCAGGGGGCTGACCGGGGAGCTGTTTTTT
. | . | TRBJ1-2 | TRBV6-5 | CASSYSTGFSYTF | TGTGCCAGCAGTTACTCGACAGGTTTTAGCTACACCTTC
TRBD2 | . | TRBJ2-1 | TRBV2 | CASSPTSGSGNEQFF | TGTGCCAGCAGTCCGACTAGCGGGAGTGGCAATGAGCAGTTCTTC
. | once | TRBJ1-1 | TRBV10-2 | CASSGMALNTEAFF | TGCGCCAGCAGTGGAATGGCCCTGAACACTGAAGCTTTCTTT